The 7 T cell receptor beta chains presented below share a single source sample, sequenced in a study of blood T cell repertoires in COVID-19. Using immunoSEQ multiplex PCR, the repertoire was profiled, and TCRdb retains in-frame clones only, with some absent. The table lists approximately 230,000 clones, 87% of them singletons, with 3% in the top ten. Sequenced sample: peripheral blood. These receptors were obtained from a man younger than 30 with active or convalescent COVID-19.

This clone appeared once. The chain links TRBV29-1 to TRBJ1-2; TRBD1 agrees at 8 bases. The CDR3 extends over 15 amino acids. Germline V gene data show CDR1 as SQVTM and CDR2 as ANQGSEA. J was trimmed by 4 bases and V by 0 bases; bases with no gene match: 7. The CDR3 loop reads CSVEDPGQGAYGYTF. The CDR3 nucleotides read TGCAGCGTTGAAGATCCCGGACAGGGTGCCTATGGCTACACCTTC.

This clone was seen just once. Additional DNA sequences in this sample encode the identical CDR3. The chain links TRBV5-1 to TRBJ1-6; 9 nucleotides align to TRBD1. With V trimmed by 4 bases and J by 7 bases, 3 bases remained unmatched. CDR1 is SGHRS, CDR2 YFSETQ, per germline. The CDR3 is 14 amino acids. CDR3 region: CASSPGQGNSPLHF. DNA of the CDR3: TGCGCCAGCAGCCCGGGACAGGGAAATTCACCCCTCCACTTT.

The rearrangement joins TRBV14 to TRBJ1-2; a weak D match, TRBD1 (5 bases). The CDR3 loop spans 15 amino acids. Per germline, CDR1 SGHDN and CDR2 FVKESK. The V gene lost 0 bases and the J gene lost 6 bases, with 14 bases spanning the gap. The CDR3 protein is CASSQDRWRGDGYTF. The CDR3 DNA reads as TGTGCCAGCAGCCAAGATCGATGGAGGGGTGATGGCTACACCTTC.

The chain joins TRBV4-2 to TRBJ2-7, with 11 nucleotides matching TRBD2. The CDR3 is 18 amino acids. The V and J ends lost 0 bases and 1 base, in that order; junction bases with no gene match: 8. Germline V lookup: CDR1 LGHNA, CDR2 YNFKEQ. CDR3 sequence: CASSQEEGTSGLSYEQYF. The CDR3 DNA is TGTGCCAGCAGCCAAGAAGAAGGGACTAGCGGTCTTTCCTACGAGCAGTACTTC.

This clone appeared a single time. The V call is TRBV30, the J call TRBJ2-7; 7 bases are a match to TRBD1. CDR3 length: 14 amino acids. The germline V gene encodes CDR1 GTSNPN and CDR2 SVGIG (reference sequence). Trimming cost V 4 bases and J 0 bases; bases outside gene matches: 6. CDR3 loop: CAWKGAFRSYEQYF. Written as DNA, the CDR3 is TGTGCCTGGAAGGGGGCCTTTCGCTCCTACGAGCAGTACTTC.

The rearrangement joins TRBV25-1 to TRBJ2-3; 7 nucleotides line up with TRBD1. CDR3 length: 14 residues. Germline-derived CDR1 and CDR2 are MGHDK and SYGVNS. V lost 4 bases, J lost 2 bases, and 3 bases stayed unmatched. The CDR3 here is CASSVTGITDTQYF. The CDR3 DNA follows: TGTGCCAGCAGTGTGACAGGGATCACAGATACGCAGTATTTT. Using reference TRBV25-1 and TRBJ2-3 for the parts outside the CDR3, the full variable domain is EADIYQTPRYLVIGTGKKITLECSQTMGHDKMYWYQQDPGMELHLIHYSYGVNSTEKGDLSSESTVSRIRTEHFPLTLESARPSHTSQYLCASSVTGITDTQYFGPGTRLTVL.

The chain carries TRBV18 and TRBJ2-7; 8 positions match TRBD2. The CDR3 runs 13 residues. Germline-derived CDR1 and CDR2 are KGHSH and LQKENI. Trimming took 0 bases from V and 5 from J; bases not matched to a gene: 0. CDR3 sequence (DNA): TGTGCCAGCTCACCACCCGGGAGGGACGAGCAGTACTTC. Translated: CASSPPGRDEQYF.